The clone carrying this TCR beta chain was picked up a small number of times. Its target is not known. The CDR3 covers 13 residues. Trimming cost V 6 bases and J 6 bases, with 15 bases left between them. CDR1 KGHSH and CDR2 LQKENI come from the germline V gene. Expressed TCRB transcripts were sequenced after all isolated RNA was converted to cDNA. Generated by immunoSEQ multiplex PCR, the TCRdb table keeps only in-frame clones and is missing some. This table has hundreds of thousands of clones, over 12% appearing once. The sample belongs to a study of beta chain features in type 1 diabetes. Study observations and caveats: PCR might pick shorter templates more often, in the same way for patients and controls. TCRB CDR3s from Type 1 diabetes patients were moderately but significantly shorter in all four CD4+ subsets. Naive, central memory and Treg TCRB repertoires appeared more alike in patients than in healthy donors.

The authors sorted CD4+ naive, central memory, regulatory and stem cell-like memory cells via CD45RO/CCR7/CD25/CD127/CD95/CD27. The V gene is TRBV18, the J gene TRBJ2-7; no reliable D call. This clonotype originated in a man aged 18 to 30 with type 1 diabetes. What was sequenced was naive CD4+ T cells from blood. The DNA for the CDR3 is TGTGCCAGCTCTCTAGACCCGCAGTCCGAGCAGTACTTC. Protein: CASSLDPQSEQYF.